This passage covers 24 T cell receptor beta chains from one sample sequenced in a study of regulatory T cells in long-lasting Graves disease. Time point indicated: newly diagnosed GD, antithyroid drugs for less than 3 months. Following extraction of RNA from PBMCs, that RNA was used to make the TCR library. The authors built TCR beta libraries using iRepertoire HTBI primers and Arm-PCR of CDR3 regions. TCRdb redid the calling of the multiplex PCR reads with MiXCR, one entry per CDR3 protein. The table has roughly 420,000 distinct CDR3 sequences, 15% to 17% seen once; the top ten hold 22%. The input for sequencing was peripheral blood mononuclear cells (PBMCs), taken at new diagnosis, from a patient treated with antithyroid drugs. The receptor set was obtained from a female donor with Graves disease.

In this sample, this clonotype turned up many times. The chain combines TRBV19 with TRBJ2-3, with 7 positions matching TRBD2. The CDR3 contains 14 residues. The germline CDR1 and CDR2 sequences are LNHDA and SQIVND (reference sequence). Trimming at V came to 7 bases and at J to 4 bases, leaving 8 bases not matched to a gene. The DNA of the CDR3 is TGTGCCAGTAAAGTAGCGGGCCCTCCAGATACGCAGTATTTT. Translating it yields CASKVAGPPDTQYF.

This chain links TRBV27 with TRBJ1-3; D remains unclear. V lost 6 bases to trimming and J lost 1 base, with 13 bases between them. There are 15 residues in the CDR3. CDR1 and CDR2 (germline): MNHEY, SMNVEV (reference sequence). For the CDR3, the DNA is TGTGCCAGCAGCGGCCGTGGGCAATCTGGAAACACCATATATTTT. Encoded protein: CASSGRGQSGNTIYF.

This clonotype was found a few times. This chain connects TRBV12-3 or TRBV12-4 to TRBJ2-3, with D perhaps matching TRBD1 (5 bases). The CDR3 totals 14 residues. V lost 6 bases, J lost 4 bases, and 14 bases lay in between. The CDR3 coding sequence is TGTGCCAGCAGGCAGAGGCAGGGTCCAGATACGCAGTATTTT. Residues: CASRQRQGPDTQYF.

The J gene is TRBJ1-3, the V gene TRBV6-1; TRBD1 matches 9 bases. With 6 bases clipped from V and 2 bases from J, the junction kept 8 bases outside the gene matches. CDR1 and CDR2 (germline): MNHNS, SASEGT. The CDR3 spans 16 residues. The CDR3 here is CASRLDRGIAGNTIYF. The CDR3 DNA is TGTGCCAGCAGACTCGACAGGGGGATCGCTGGAAACACCATATATTTT.

Only one count was recorded for this clonotype. The gene calls are TRBV2 and TRBJ1-1, with 11 bases fitting TRBD1. Germline CDR1 SNHLY, CDR2 FYNNEI. The length of the CDR3 is 15 residues. V was clipped by 7 bases and J by 1 base; unmatched bases: 5. The CDR3 spells CASNGQGARNTEAFF. CDR3 nucleotide sequence: TGTGCCAGCAACGGACAGGGGGCGAGGAACACTGAAGCTTTCTTT.

The chain couples TRBV20-1 to TRBJ1-4, with D possibly being TRBD1 (5 bases). Deletions cut 0 bases from V and 0 bases from J, with 8 bases between. The CDR3 extends over 15 amino acids. The V gene's germline CDR1 is DFQATT and CDR2 SNEGSKA (reference sequence). DNA of the CDR3: TGCAGTGCTAGAGACTTGACAGCAACTAATGAAAAACTGTTTTTT. The encoded protein is CSARDLTATNEKLFF.

Remarks on this clonotype: A junction end diverges from the germline sequence, so it may reflect a read error. The rearrangement joins TRBV7-8 to TRBJ1-1; D remains ambiguous. The CDR3 spans 13 residues. The germline gives CDR1 SGHVS, CDR2 FQNEAQ. The CDR3 loop reads CASSLVGNPEAFF. The DNA for the CDR3 is TGTGCCAGCAGCTTAGTAGGGAACCCTGAAGCTTTCTTT.

This clonotype appeared many times. This rearrangement joins TRBV30 to TRBJ1-2; a possible D gene is TRBD1 (5 bases). V was clipped by 2 bases and J by 1 base, with 8 bases between them. The CDR3 is 13 amino acids. Germline CDR1 GTSNPN, CDR2 SVGIG (reference sequence). The CDR3 region has the DNA TGTGCCTGGAGTTCGGGGGGTAACTATGGCTACACCTTC. It is translated as CAWSSGGNYGYTF.

The table lists this clonotype with many counts. V is TRBV4-1 and J is TRBJ1-6; D call uncertain. The CDR3 loop spans 15 amino acids. CDR1 and CDR2 from the germline V gene are MGHRA and YSYEKL. V lost 1 base and J 8 bases, leaving 12 bases between the germline ends. CDR3 nucleotide sequence: TGCGCCAGCAGCCAAGCGGTATTAATTGATTCACCCCTCCACTTT. Protein: CASSQAVLIDSPLHF.

This clonotype turned up a few times. V and J are TRBV20-1 and TRBJ1-5, with TRBD1 matching 10 bases. The CDR3 spans 15 residues. V dropped 6 bases and J dropped 5; count of bases not matched to a gene: 10. Per germline, CDR1 DFQATT and CDR2 SNEGSKA (reference sequence). The CDR3 nucleotides are TGCAGTGCGCAGACGACAGGGGGCGCTGATCAGCCCCAGCATTTT. Translating gives CSAQTTGGADQPQHF.

The table lists this clonotype with many counts. The chain joins TRBV2 to TRBJ2-7; 7 bases line up with TRBD2. Trimming cost V 0 bases and J 0 bases; bases outside gene matches: 2. CDR3 length: 15 residues. From germline, CDR1 is SNHLY and CDR2 FYNNEI. The CDR3 nucleotides read TGTGCCAGCAGTGAAGCGGGAGGGAGCTCCTACGAGCAGTACTTC. Residues: CASSEAGGSSYEQYF.

This clonotype was detected many times. The V call is TRBV27, the J call TRBJ1-6; D possibly corresponds to TRBD1 (5 bases). The CDR3 totals 17 residues. Trimming removed 0 bases from V and 0 bases from J, with 9 bases in between. Germline values: CDR1 MNHEY, CDR2 SMNVEV (reference sequence). DNA of the CDR3: TGTGCCAGCAGTTTATCGGAGGGGTTCTCCTATAATTCACCCCTCCACTTT. Protein: CASSLSEGFSYNSPLHF.

This chain connects TRBV20-1 to TRBJ2-3; D is possibly TRBD1 (5 bases). This CDR3 has 12 amino acids. Germline V gives CDR1 DFQATT, CDR2 SNEGSKA (reference sequence). Deletions cut 3 bases from V and 4 bases from J, with 8 bases between. Here the CDR3 reads CSARSGSDTQYF. DNA for the CDR3: TGCAGTGCTAGGTCAGGGTCAGATACGCAGTATTTT.

This clonotype was found many times. The chain employs TRBV7-2 and TRBJ2-1; maybe TRBD2 (6 bases). The CDR3 length is 15 residues. The V gene's germline CDR1 is SGHTA and CDR2 FQGNSA. Trimming removed 6 bases from V and 10 bases from J, with 22 bases in between. The CDR3 coding sequence is TGTGCCAGCAGTCTAGAGGCAGCGGGCTCAGTCGAGCAGTTCTTC. It encodes CASSLEAAGSVEQFF.

This clonotype was seen many times. The chain has TRBV20-1 and TRBJ2-1, with 7 bases fitting TRBD2. The CDR3 length is 15 residues. Germline CDR1 reads DFQATT; CDR2 reads SNEGSKA (reference sequence). V trimming: 0 bases; J trimming: 9 bases; junction bases outside the gene matches: 11. The CDR3 DNA is TGCAGTGCTAGAGATCGTAGAGCGGGAAAGGCTGAGCAGTTCTTC. Translation gives CSARDRRAGKAEQFF.

Turning to this clonotype: A read error may explain this, as a much larger clone is one base away. CDR3 sequence (DNA): TGCAGTGCTCGAACCCCTGGACGGGGGAACGCCGGGGAGCTGTTTTTT. It is translated as CSARTPGRGNAGELFF. The rearrangement links TRBV20-1 to TRBJ2-2, with D maybe TRBD2 (6 bases). Germline CDR1 DFQATT, CDR2 SNEGSKA (reference sequence). CDR3 length equals 16 residues.

This chain links TRBV30 with TRBJ2-7; D is uncertain. The length of the CDR3 is 11 residues. Germline V gene lookup returns CDR1 GTSNPN and CDR2 SVGIG (reference sequence). Trimming stripped 2 bases from V and 3 bases from J, with 5 bases between. CDR3 loop: CAWSLSYEQYF. The DNA of the CDR3 is TGTGCCTGGAGTCTCAGCTACGAGCAGTACTTC.

This clonotype appeared many times. The chain joins TRBV4-2 to TRBJ2-7; 8 bases agree with TRBD1. After removal of 2 bases from V and 5 bases from J, the junction contained 8 bases not matched to a gene. This CDR3 has 15 amino acids. CDR1 and CDR2 (germline): LGHNA, YNFKEQ. The CDR3 reads CASSQNDRGKHEQYF. In DNA, the CDR3 is TGTGCCAGCAGCCAAAATGACAGGGGCAAACACGAGCAGTACTTC.

The genes are TRBV7-8 and TRBJ2-4; D uncertain. With 2 bases removed from V and 13 bases from J, the gap between germline ends came to 21 bases. Per germline, CDR1 SGHVS and CDR2 FQNEAQ. The CDR3 length is 15 residues. The CDR3 reads CASSLFGTYHNEQYF. The CDR3 nucleotides are TGTGCCAGCAGCTTATTCGGTACATACCACAATGAGCAGTACTTC.

This clonotype occurred many times. The junction differs from germline at one of its ends, possibly a read error. The rearrangement links TRBV9 to TRBJ2-5; weak D call: TRBD2 (6 bases). Per germline, CDR1 SGDLS and CDR2 YYNGEE. The CDR3 runs 16 residues. In DNA form, the CDR3 reads TGTGCCAGCAGCCAAACGACTAGGACTGGTCAAGAGGCCCAGTACTTC. Translating it yields CASSQTTRTGQEAQYF.

There are many counts of this clonotype. This sequence joins TRBV28 and TRBJ2-2, with 10 bases aligning to TRBD2. The V segment lost 7 bases and the J segment 3 bases; nucleotides outside the gene matches: 8. The CDR3 has 16 residues. Germline lookup yields CDR1 MDHEN and CDR2 SYDVKM. The CDR3 loop is CASTSSGRVDTGELFF. DNA for the CDR3: TGTGCCAGCACCTCTAGCGGGAGAGTTGACACCGGGGAGCTGTTTTTT.

As concerns this clonotype: Possible read error: a much larger clone is one base away. CDR3 sequence reads: CASSQGTNSPLHF. The CDR3 DNA follows: TGTGCCAGCAGCCAGGGGACTAATTCACCCCTCCACTTT. The chain links TRBV6-1 to TRBJ1-6; D may be TRBD1 (6 bases). With 6 bases removed from V and 6 bases from J, the gap between germline ends came to 9 bases. Germline values: CDR1 MNHNS, CDR2 SASEGT. CDR3 length: 13 residues.

The chain carries TRBV7-9 and TRBJ2-1, with 10 bases identical to TRBD2. Germline V gives CDR1 SEHNR, CDR2 FQNEAQ (reference sequence). J was trimmed by 5 bases and V by 2 bases; bases with no gene match: 12. The CDR3 has 18 residues. CDR3 bases: TGTGCCAGCAGCTTACTAGCGGGGGCCCCTTGGGCAAACAATGAGCAGTTCTTC. Translation: CASSLLAGAPWANNEQFF.

There are many counts of this clonotype. The chain combines TRBV7-3 with TRBJ1-1; TRBD1 might be the D (5 bases). V dropped 1 base and J dropped 5 bases, with 11 bases sitting between them. Germline CDR1 is SGHTA and CDR2 is FQGTGA. The CDR3 is made up of 14 amino acids. CDR3: CASSLKGRGTEAFF. For the CDR3, the DNA is TGTGCCAGCAGCTTAAAGGGGCGAGGAACTGAAGCTTTCTTT.